This is a list of T cell receptor beta chains from one sample in a study of shared clonotypes between healthy human individuals. Clones were sequenced by immunoSEQ multiplex PCR, and TCRdb holds only the in-frame ones, with some missing. The data hold roughly 2 million clones, with 95% observed a single time. Specimen: naive CD4+ T cells sorted from blood. These receptors came from a man younger than 30 in good health. Each CDR3 is given with its conserved first and last residue. Fields, in order: D gene, J gene, clone size, V gene, CDR3 protein, CDR3 DNA. D genes are given only for firm matches. Expanded clones get a size class; other rows say once, few or many, or leave the size out.

TRBD1,TRBJ1-2,NA,TRBV6-1,CAIASGTGGWGGYTF,TGTGCCATCGCTTCCGGGACAGGGGGCTGGGGCGGCTACACCTTC
NA,TRBJ2-2,NA,TRBV12-2,CASRLGPTHKYAGELFF,TGTGCAAGTCGCTTAGGACCCACCCACAAATATGCCGGGGAGCTGTTTTTT
TRBD1,TRBJ1-6,once,TRBV7-3,CASSLGTETSPLHF,TGTGCCAGCAGCTTAGGGACAGAAACCTCACCCCTCCACTTT
TRBD2,TRBJ2-1,once,TRBV7-2,CASSRTSGSYFEQFF,TGTGCCAGCAGCCGGACTAGCGGGAGTTACTTTGAGCAGTTCTTC
TRBD1,TRBJ1-2,NA,TRBV5-6,CASSLGPPGRQGPRYTF,TGTGCCAGCAGCTTGGGTCCTCCCGGCCGACAGGGGCCACGCTACACCTTC
NA,TRBJ2-6,NA,TRBV28,CASSRSGSFGDGANVLTF,TGTGCCAGTTCCCGATCAGGGTCTTTCGGTGATGGGGCCAACGTCCTGACTTTC
TRBD1,TRBJ1-3,NA,TRBV27,CASMDRFSGNTIYF,TGTGCCAGCATGGACAGGTTCTCTGGAAACACCATATATTTT
NA,TRBJ2-7,once,TRBV7-2,CASSGDIPYEQYF,TGTGCCAGCAGCGGGGACATCCCCTACGAGCAGTACTTC
NA,TRBJ1-1,NA,TRBV5-1,CASSRNENTEAFF,TGCGCCAGCAGCCGGAATGAGAACACTGAAGCTTTCTTT
NA,TRBJ1-2,NA,TRBV20-1,CSARRSGIHTF,TGCAGTGCTAGGCGGTCCGGGATCCACACCTTC
NA,TRBJ2-7,NA,TRBV14,CASRRRGVAEWGEQYF,TGTGCCAGCAGGAGACGAGGGGTAGCGGAGTGGGGCGAGCAGTACTTC
NA,TRBJ1-6,NA,TRBV7-9,CASSLDTGLPSSYNSPLHF,TGTGCCAGCAGCTTAGACACGGGCCTCCCGAGCTCCTATAATTCACCCCTCCACTTT
NA,TRBJ1-1,NA,TRBV6-8,CASSYGTEAFF,TGTGCCAGCAGTTACGGCACTGAAGCTTTCTTT
TRBD2,TRBJ2-5,NA,TRBV9,CASSVAGLVETQYF,TGTGCCAGCAGCGTAGCCGGACTAGTAGAGACCCAGTACTTC
TRBD1,TRBJ1-5,NA,TRBV19,CASSIASGTVVSNQPQHF,TGTGCCAGTAGTATAGCTTCCGGGACAGTAGTAAGCAATCAGCCCCAGCATTTT
NA,TRBJ2-7,NA,TRBV20-1,CSGRAAYEQYF,TGCAGTGGTAGGGCCGCCTACGAGCAGTACTTC
NA,TRBJ2-3,NA,TRBV11-2,CASSSVGDTQYF,TGTGCCAGCAGCTCCGTTGGGGATACGCAGTATTTT
NA,TRBJ1-5,NA,TRBV2,CASRAQGFYQPQHF,TGTGCCAGCAGAGCCCAGGGGTTTTATCAGCCCCAGCATTTT
TRBD1,TRBJ1-5,NA,TRBV7-2,CASDWTGTSTNQPQHF,TGTGCCAGCGACTGGACAGGGACTTCCACCAATCAGCCCCAGCATTTT
TRBD1,TRBJ1-1,NA,TRBV27,CASRGQGDTEAFF,TGTGCCAGCAGGGGACAGGGGGACACTGAAGCTTTCTTT
TRBD1,TRBJ1-6,NA,TRBV5-1,CASSTGQLNYNSPLHF,TGCGCCAGCAGTACGGGACAGCTAAACTATAATTCACCCCTCCACTTT
NA,TRBJ2-3,NA,TRBV6-6,CASSQGGRGGTDTQYF,TGTGCCAGCAGCCAAGGGGGGCGCGGGGGCACAGATACGCAGTATTTT
NA,TRBJ2-5,NA,TRBV19,CASSSSRVETQYF,TGTGCCAGTAGTTCGTCCCGGGTGGAGACCCAGTACTTC
NA,TRBJ2-7,once,TRBV6-6,CASRLRADFYYEQYF,TGTGCCAGCAGGCTTCGGGCCGATTTTTACTACGAGCAGTACTTC
TRBD2,TRBJ2-1,NA,TRBV2,CATQTSDNYNEQFF,TGTGCCACCCAGACTAGCGACAACTACAATGAGCAGTTCTTC
NA,TRBJ1-2,NA,TRBV25-1,CASSGSDRKYTF,TGTGCCAGCAGTGGAAGTGACAGGAAATACACCTTC
TRBD2,TRBJ2-5,NA,TRBV5-1,CASSFMTSGEGQTQYF,TGCGCCAGCAGCTTCATGACTAGCGGGGAGGGGCAGACCCAGTACTTC
NA,TRBJ1-1,NA,TRBV4-1,CASSHASPTEAFF,TGCGCCAGCAGCCATGCATCCCCGACAGAAGCTTTCTTT
NA,TRBJ1-6,NA,TRBV30,CAWSILNSYNSPLHF,TGTGCCTGGAGTATTCTAAACAGTTATAATTCACCCCTCCACTTT
TRBD2,TRBJ2-1,NA,TRBV25-1,CASSVAGGHDEQFF,TGTGCCAGCAGTGTAGCGGGAGGACACGATGAGCAGTTCTTC
TRBD1,TRBJ2-7,NA,TRBV18,CASSPPRTGLYEQYF,TGTGCCAGCTCACCACCGAGGACAGGGCTATACGAGCAGTACTTC
NA,TRBJ1-1,NA,TRBV11-2,CASSEGRTTEAFF,TGTGCCAGCAGTGAAGGACGGACCACTGAAGCTTTCTTT
TRBD2,TRBJ2-2,NA,TRBV28,CASRIAGTNTGELFF,TGTGCCAGCAGGATAGCGGGCACGAACACCGGGGAGCTGTTTTTT
NA,TRBJ2-7,NA,TRBV27,CASSLAGPPYEQYF,TGTGCCAGCAGTTTAGCGGGGCCTCCCTACGAGCAGTACTTC
NA,TRBJ1-3,NA,TRBV6-5,CASSQTGTGNTIYF,TGTGCCAGCAGCCAAACAGGGACTGGAAACACCATATATTTT
NA,TRBJ2-7,NA,TRBV5-6,CASSLRASFYEQYF,TGTGCCAGCAGCTTGCGCGCTAGCTTCTACGAGCAGTACTTC
NA,TRBJ1-2,NA,TRBV6-5,CASKRSTNYGYTF,TGTGCCAGCAAAAGGTCCACTAACTATGGCTACACCTTC
NA,TRBJ2-1,NA,TRBV6-5,CASSRRSSYNEQFF,TGTGCCAGCAGCCGGAGGAGCTCCTACAATGAGCAGTTCTTC
TRBD2,TRBJ2-2,NA,TRBV18,CASSPKPGLGAGELFF,TGTGCCAGCTCACCGAAACCGGGACTAGGAGCCGGGGAGCTGTTTTTT
NA,TRBJ2-1,NA,TRBV4-1,CASSQAYLRDASEQFF,TGCGCCAGCAGCCAAGCCTACCTTCGGGACGCCAGTGAGCAGTTCTTC
NA,TRBJ2-1,NA,TRBV5-4,CASTHGGEAVYNEQFF,TGTGCCAGCACCCACGGGGGAGAAGCAGTCTACAATGAGCAGTTCTTC
NA,TRBJ1-5,NA,TRBV2,CASAQGPAGNQPQHF,TGTGCCAGCGCACAGGGCCCGGCGGGCAATCAGCCCCAGCATTTT
NA,TRBJ2-7,NA,TRBV19,CASSLGLYYEQYF,TGTGCCAGTAGTTTAGGGTTGTACTACGAGCAGTACTTC
NA,TRBJ1-2,NA,TRBV2,CASSRTGRGYTF,TGTGCCAGCAGTCGGACGGGTAGGGGCTACACCTTC
TRBD2,TRBJ2-3,NA,TRBV4-1,CASSQAVAGGSSTDTQYF,TGCGCCAGCAGCCAAGCGGTAGCGGGGGGCTCTAGCACAGATACGCAGTATTTT
NA,TRBJ2-2,NA,TRBV4-3,CASSQQASSNTGELFF,TGCGCCAGCAGCCAGCAGGCTAGTAGTAACACCGGGGAGCTGTTTTTT
TRBD1,TRBJ2-5,NA,TRBV7-9,CASSLAGQFLGETQYF,TGTGCCAGCAGCTTAGCGGGACAGTTCTTAGGAGAGACCCAGTACTTC
NA,TRBJ1-2,NA,TRBV10-3,CAISAGERVNYGYTF,TGTGCCATCAGTGCAGGGGAGCGGGTGAACTATGGCTACACCTTC
NA,TRBJ1-2,NA,TRBV2,CASSGTASYGYTF,TGTGCCAGCAGTGGCACCGCTTCCTATGGCTACACCTTC
TRBD1,TRBJ2-5,NA,TRBV2,CASRRDRPQETQYF,TGTGCCAGCAGGAGGGACAGGCCGCAAGAGACCCAGTACTTC
NA,TRBJ2-7,NA,TRBV7-2,CASSLAEGGPYEQYF,TGTGCCAGCAGCTTAGCGGAAGGGGGGCCTTACGAGCAGTACTTC
TRBD1,TRBJ2-7,NA,TRBV4-1,CASSHYGQGGTYEQYF,TGCGCCAGCAGCCACTACGGACAGGGGGGGACCTACGAGCAGTACTTC
TRBD2,TRBJ2-7,NA,TRBV27,CASSQLAGGIREQYF,TGTGCCAGCAGCCAACTAGCGGGAGGTATACGCGAGCAGTACTTC
NA,TRBJ2-4,NA,TRBV21-1,CASSQREPKNIQYF,TGTGCCAGCAGCCAGCGGGAGCCCAAAAACATTCAGTACTTC
NA,TRBJ2-2,NA,TRBV10-3,CAIRGDANTGELFF,TGTGCCATCAGAGGGGACGCGAACACCGGGGAGCTGTTTTTT
NA,TRBJ2-3,NA,TRBV15,CATSIEGGPTDTQYF,TGTGCCACCAGCATCGAGGGGGGGCCCACAGATACGCAGTATTTT
NA,TRBJ2-3,once,TRBV9,CASSVALGTQYF,TGTGCCAGCAGCGTGGCCCTGGGTACGCAGTATTTT
TRBD1,TRBJ1-1,NA,TRBV6-5,CASSLRTGNTEAFF,TGTGCCAGCAGTCTCAGGACAGGGAACACTGAAGCTTTCTTT
NA,TRBJ2-5,few,TRBV5-1,CASSLAGDQETQYF,TGCGCCAGCAGCTTGGCAGGGGACCAAGAGACCCAGTACTTC